The next 30 T cell receptor beta chains were all read from a single sample in a study of blood T cell repertoires in COVID-19 (dated by TCRdb to the early 2020s). The receptor library was made with the immunoSEQ multiplex PCR assay. TCRdb provides this immuneACCESS table in a form limited to in-frame rearrangements. Some clones are lacking; in checked studies, under half of them reflect an unresolved V gene, and why the rest are absent is not known. Counted in this sample were over 100,000 clones; roughly 83% of them appeared once. Clones ranked in the top ten supply 15% to 20% of the sample. Source material: peripheral blood. The receptors here all came from a woman aged 55-69 years with acute or convalescent COVID-19.

This clone was detected only a few times. The chain has TRBV4-3 and TRBJ1-4, with TRBD1 matching over 7 bases. Trimming took 4 bases from V and 8 from J; bases not matched to a gene: 10. The CDR3 is made up of 15 amino acids. CDR1 and CDR2 from the germline V gene are LGHNA and YSLEER. The CDR3 bases are TGCGCCAGCAGCCGCACGACGGACAGGCTAGAAAAACTGTTTTTT. Protein: CASSRTTDRLEKLFF.

The rearrangement uses TRBV19 and TRBJ2-2; no clear D. The CDR3 runs to 14 residues. The ends were cut back, 5 bases at V and 2 bases at J, with 9 bases in the middle. CDR1 and CDR2 (germline): LNHDA, SQIVND (reference sequence). The CDR3 protein is CASSAGANTGELFF. The CDR3 bases are TGTGCCAGTAGTGCCGGAGCAAACACCGGGGAGCTGTTTTTT.

The chain uses TRBV7-9 and TRBJ2-1; the match to TRBD2 covers 15 bases. The CDR3 contains 14 residues. With V trimmed by 8 bases and J by 13 bases, 9 bases remained unmatched. Germline V gene lookup returns CDR1 SEHNR and CDR2 FQNEAQ (reference sequence). The CDR3 spells CASELGLAGGKQFF. In DNA form, the CDR3 reads TGTGCCAGCGAATTAGGACTAGCGGGAGGGAAACAGTTCTTC.

Regarding this clone: Other DNA sequences in this specimen translate into the identical CDR3. The rearrangement links TRBV9 to TRBJ2-7; a possible D gene is TRBD2 (6 bases). The V gene's germline CDR1 is SGDLS and CDR2 YYNGEE. Trimming pared 0 bases from V and 2 bases from J, leaving 15 bases between. This CDR3 spans 16 amino acids. CDR3 in DNA: TGTGCCAGCAGCGTAGGGGGATCTAGCGCCGCCTACGAGCAGTACTTC. Protein sequence: CASSVGGSSAAYEQYF.

V and J are TRBV18 and TRBJ2-4, with 15 bases that match TRBD2. The trim removed 4 bases at V and 10 bases at J, leaving 5 bases unmatched. The CDR3 is made up of 15 amino acids. Germline V lookup: CDR1 KGHSH, CDR2 LQKENI. The chain's CDR3 is CASSLGTSGRWIQYF. The CDR3 coding sequence is TGTGCCAGCTCACTTGGGACTAGCGGGAGGTGGATTCAGTACTTC.

The chain employs TRBV7-2 and TRBJ1-1; D is uncertain. The CDR3 runs to 15 residues. V was shortened by 6 bases and J by 3 bases, with 17 bases between the two germline ends. From germline, CDR1 is SGHTA and CDR2 FQGNSA. The CDR3 region has the DNA TGTGCCAGCAGTCCAAGACGCGCGGGGTACACTGAAGCTTTCTTT. Translating it yields CASSPRRAGYTEAFF.

The J gene is TRBJ1-2, the V gene TRBV25-1; TRBD1 matches at 8 bases. V trimming: 3 bases; J trimming: 4 bases; junction bases outside the gene matches: 10. The germline gives CDR1 MGHDK, CDR2 SYGVNS. The CDR3 covers 16 residues. CDR3 residues: CASSDSSPGGGYGYTF. The CDR3 DNA sequence: TGTGCCAGCAGTGACTCTTCCCCAGGGGGCGGCTATGGCTACACCTTC.

The V gene is TRBV2, the J gene TRBJ1-5; 7 nucleotides align to TRBD1. The V and J ends lost 6 bases and 7 bases, in that order; junction bases with no gene match: 6. The germline V gene has CDR1 SNHLY and CDR2 FYNNEI. The CDR3 covers 13 residues. Here the CDR3 reads CASSPQGDQPQHF. The DNA for the CDR3 is TGTGCCAGCAGCCCGCAGGGGGACCAGCCCCAGCATTTT.

The chain joins TRBV18 to TRBJ2-6; the D gene is possibly TRBD1 (5 bases). Germline CDR1 and CDR2: KGHSH and LQKENI. The length of the CDR3 is 15 residues. The ends were cut back, 4 bases at V and 2 bases at J, with 9 bases in the middle. DNA of the CDR3: TGTGCCAGCTCACTGGGGCCTACTGGGGCCAACGTCCTGACTTTC. It translates to CASSLGPTGANVLTF. The full variable domain, with the rest looked up from reference TRBV18 and TRBJ2-6, is NAGVMQNPRHLVRRRGQEARLRCSPMKGHSHVYWYRQLPEEGLKFMVYLQKENIIDESGMPKERFSAEFPKEGPSILRIQQVVRGDSAAYFCASSLGPTGANVLTFGAGSRLTVL.

V is TRBV9 and J is TRBJ2-7; TRBD1 matches 7 bases. The CDR3 covers 14 residues. The trim removed 4 bases at V and 2 bases at J, leaving 6 bases unmatched. Per the germline V gene, CDR1 is SGDLS and CDR2 is YYNGEE. The CDR3 is CASSTRQGPYEQYF. Here the CDR3 DNA reads TGTGCCAGCAGCACGAGACAGGGACCCTACGAGCAGTACTTC.

The genes are TRBV5-1 and TRBJ2-3; D ambiguous. The germline V and J ends were trimmed by 3 bases and 0 bases, with 8 bases remaining between them. The CDR3 is made up of 14 amino acids. Germline V lookup: CDR1 SGHRS, CDR2 YFSETQ. CDR3 coding DNA: TGCGCCAGCAGCTACGACTCTAGCACAGATACGCAGTATTTT. Residues: CASSYDSSTDTQYF.

The chain uses TRBV6-5 and TRBJ1-2, with 8 bases aligning to TRBD1. CDR1 and CDR2 (germline): MNHEY, SVGAGI. The trim removed 4 bases at V and 8 bases at J, leaving 3 bases unmatched. The CDR3 extends over 12 amino acids. The CDR3 spells CASSWTGQGYTF. The CDR3 DNA is TGTGCCAGCAGTTGGACAGGGCAAGGCTACACCTTC.

V and J are TRBV5-4 and TRBJ2-5, with a weak D call TRBD2 (7 bases). Per germline, CDR1 SGHNT and CDR2 YYREEE (reference sequence). V was clipped by 0 bases and J by 4 bases, with 28 bases between them. The CDR3 totals 20 residues. CDR3 sequence (DNA): TGTGCCAGCAGCTTGGTAAAGGTGCTAGCGGTCCCTAGGGGGTTAGAGACCCAGTACTTC. The encoded protein is CASSLVKVLAVPRGLETQYF.

The CDR3 is CASSLYAGSGNTIYF. The DNA for the CDR3 is TGTGCCAGCAGCTTATACGCAGGCTCTGGAAACACCATATATTTT. This chain links TRBV7-8 with TRBJ1-3; D uncertain. The germline CDR1 and CDR2 sequences are SGHVS and FQNEAQ. Trimming took 2 bases from V and 0 from J, leaving 8 bases between them. CDR3 length: 15 residues. Full variable domain (remainder filled in from reference TRBV7-8 and TRBJ1-3): GAGVSQSPRYKVAKRGQDVALRCDPISGHVSLFWYQQALGQGPEFLTYFQNEAQLDKSGLPSDRFFAERPEGSVSTLKIQRTQQEDSAVYLCASSLYAGSGNTIYFGEGSWLTVV.

The chain has TRBV5-6 and TRBJ1-4; a weak D match, TRBD1 (6 bases). Trimming removed 5 bases from V and 4 bases from J, with 9 bases in between. CDR1 and CDR2 (germline): SGHDT, YYEEEE. This CDR3 region has 13 residues. Here the CDR3 reads CASRGQINEKLFF. The CDR3 nucleotides read TGTGCCAGCAGAGGACAGATTAATGAAAAACTGTTTTTT.

The chain recombines TRBV7-2 with TRBJ2-1; 12 positions agree with TRBD2. Germline-derived CDR1 and CDR2 are SGHTA and FQGNSA. V dropped 2 bases and J dropped 10; count of bases not matched to a gene: 9. The CDR3 contains 16 residues. CDR3: CASSLILAGGTGEQFF. In DNA form, the CDR3 reads TGTGCCAGCAGCTTAATCCTAGCGGGAGGGACGGGGGAGCAGTTCTTC. Full variable domain (outside the CDR3, taken from reference TRBV7-2 and TRBJ2-1): GAGVSQSPSNKVTEKGKDVELRCDPISGHTALYWYRQSLGQGLEFLIYFQGNSAPDKSGLPSDRFSAERTGGSVSTLTIQRTQQEDSAVYLCASSLILAGGTGEQFFGPGTRLTVL.

This sequence joins TRBV5-5 and TRBJ1-1, with D unresolved. This CDR3 comprises 16 residues. Germline CDR1 is SGHKS and CDR2 is YYEKEE (reference sequence). With 4 bases removed from V and 1 base from J, the gap between germline ends came to 17 bases. The DNA for the CDR3 is TGTGCCAGCAGCCCCCGGAGAGAACCCCGGAACACTGAAGCTTTCTTT. Residues: CASSPRREPRNTEAFF.

Points on this clone: Different DNA sequences within this sample yield the same CDR3. V is TRBV5-1 and J is TRBJ2-3, with D perhaps TRBD2 (5 bases). CDR1 SGHRS and CDR2 YFSETQ come from the germline V gene. This CDR3 has 15 amino acids. The V end was cut by 0 bases, the J end by 0 bases, with 8 bases between. The CDR3 loop is CASSLAGGSTDTQYF. The CDR3 DNA sequence: TGCGCCAGCAGCTTGGCCGGCGGGAGCACAGATACGCAGTATTTT.

The chain combines TRBV11-3 with TRBJ2-1; 7 positions match TRBD2. The germline CDR1 and CDR2 sequences are SGHNT and YENEEA. This CDR3 spans 16 amino acids. V was pared by 4 bases and J by 9 bases, with 15 bases of the junction left unmatched. For the CDR3, the DNA is TGTGCCAGCAGCTCAGGACTAGTTGGCGGCCGAACTGAGCAGTTCTTC. Its protein product is CASSSGLVGGRTEQFF.

The V and J genes are TRBV27 and TRBJ2-7, with 10 bases matching TRBD2. This CDR3 has 18 residues. Germline V lookup: CDR1 MNHEY, CDR2 SMNVEV (reference sequence). The trim removed 2 bases at V and 3 bases at J, leaving 13 bases unmatched. In nucleotides, the CDR3 is TGTGCCAGCAGTTTAAGAAGGCCTAGCGGGAGTGCGGTCTACGAGCAGTACTTC. Translating gives CASSLRRPSGSAVYEQYF.

This clone is termed medium-sized. This chain joins TRBV7-8 and TRBJ2-2, with 8 bases aligning to TRBD1. The trim removed 5 bases at V and 1 base at J, leaving 6 bases unmatched. The CDR3 runs 16 residues. Germline CDR1 SGHVS, CDR2 FQNEAQ. In nucleotides, the CDR3 is TGTGCCAGCAGCGTATCCGGGACAGGGAACACCGGGGAGCTGTTTTTT. This gives the protein CASSVSGTGNTGELFF.

This clone was detected only a few times. J is TRBJ2-3 and V is TRBV30, with 10 bases aligning to TRBD1. Trimming at V came to 3 bases and at J to 3 bases, leaving 6 bases not matched to a gene. The CDR3 contains 15 residues. Germline V gene lookup returns CDR1 GTSNPN and CDR2 SVGIG (reference sequence). The CDR3 bases are TGTGCCTGGAGCGACAGGGGGCGGGGAACAGATACGCAGTATTTT. It codes for CAWSDRGRGTDTQYF.

This clone appeared a few times. The chain joins TRBV7-2 to TRBJ2-1; perhaps TRBD1 as D (5 bases). Trimming cost V 2 bases and J 13 bases, with 12 bases left between them. Per germline, CDR1 SGHTA and CDR2 FQGNSA. The CDR3 extends over 12 amino acids. The CDR3 DNA reads as TGTGCCAGCAGCTTATATAGACAGATCCAGTTCTTC. Translation: CASSLYRQIQFF. The full variable domain, completed using reference TRBV7-2 and TRBJ2-1, is GAGVSQSPSNKVTEKGKDVELRCDPISGHTALYWYRQSLGQGLEFLIYFQGNSAPDKSGLPSDRFSAERTGGSVSTLTIQRTQQEDSAVYLCASSLYRQIQFFGPGTRLTVL.

The chain has TRBV3-1 (or the pseudogene TRBV3-2) and TRBJ1-1, with a weak D call TRBD1 (5 bases). CDR1 and CDR2 from the germline V gene are LGHDT and YNNKEL (reference sequence). V shed 3 bases and J shed 0 bases, with 11 bases lying between them. This CDR3 has 15 amino acids. The CDR3 protein is CASSQTGTLNTEAFF. The DNA of the CDR3 is TGTGCCAGCAGCCAGACCGGGACTCTGAACACTGAAGCTTTCTTT.

The rearrangement links TRBV27 to TRBJ2-7; a weak D match, TRBD2 (6 bases). Germline CDR1 and CDR2: MNHEY and SMNVEV (reference sequence). CDR3 size: 15 residues. V shed 6 bases and J shed 0 bases, with 15 bases lying between them. Here the CDR3 DNA reads TGTGCCAGCAGGTCCGGCCTAGCGCACTCCTACGAGCAGTACTTC. Amino acids: CASRSGLAHSYEQYF.

This clone was seen ten or more times. The identical CDR3 is also encoded by other nucleotide sequences in the sample. The rearrangement links TRBV5-1 to TRBJ2-7, with D perhaps matching TRBD2 (6 bases). Per the germline V gene, CDR1 is SGHRS and CDR2 is YFSETQ. The CDR3 is made up of 18 amino acids. With 0 bases removed from V and 0 bases from J, the gap between germline ends came to 19 bases. The CDR3 DNA reads as TGCGCCAGCAGCTTGGTTCCAGCGGGCTACGAACACTCCTACGAGCAGTACTTC. This sequence encodes CASSLVPAGYEHSYEQYF.

This chain's CDR3 is CASSLTGEQYF. In DNA, the CDR3 is TGTGCCAGCAGTTTAACGGGCGAGCAGTACTTC. The J gene is TRBJ2-7, the V gene TRBV12-3 or TRBV12-4; D unclear. V gave up 2 bases and J gave up 6 bases, with 5 bases separating them. CDR3 length equals 11 residues.

The chain combines TRBV29-1 with TRBJ2-1; the D gene is possibly TRBD1 (5 bases). V was pared by 7 bases and J by 15 bases, with 16 bases between. This CDR3 spans 10 amino acids. Germline lookup yields CDR1 SQVTM and CDR2 ANQGSEA. The CDR3: CSAPRSQGFF. In DNA, the CDR3 is TGCAGCGCCCCCCGGTCCCAGGGGTTCTTC.

The chain is built from TRBV18 and TRBJ2-7; 8 positions match TRBD1. Germline CDR1 KGHSH, CDR2 LQKENI. V dropped 3 bases and J dropped 7; count of bases not matched to a gene: 14. The CDR3 runs to 16 residues. The CDR3 spells CASSPGTGQAGVEQYF. DNA of the CDR3: TGTGCCAGCTCACCGGGAACGGGACAGGCCGGGGTGGAGCAGTACTTC.

The CDR3 region is CASSLQGLTDTQYF. The DNA for the CDR3 is TGTGCCAGCAGCTTACAAGGACTTACAGATACGCAGTATTTT. The chain combines TRBV7-9 with TRBJ2-3; maybe TRBD2 (5 bases). Germline V CDR1 and CDR2: SEHNR, FQNEAQ (reference sequence). This CDR3 is built from 14 residues. Trimming pared 2 bases from V and 3 bases from J, leaving 9 bases between.